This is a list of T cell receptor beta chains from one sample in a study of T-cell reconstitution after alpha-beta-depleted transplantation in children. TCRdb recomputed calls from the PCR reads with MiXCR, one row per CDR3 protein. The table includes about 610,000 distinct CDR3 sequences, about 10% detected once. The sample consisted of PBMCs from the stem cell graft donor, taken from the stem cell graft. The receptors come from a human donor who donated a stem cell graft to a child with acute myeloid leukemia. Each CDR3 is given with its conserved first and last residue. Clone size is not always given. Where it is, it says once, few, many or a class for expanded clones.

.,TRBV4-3,CASSQDRELDQPQHF
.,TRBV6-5,CASSSGSAGANEQFF
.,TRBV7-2,CASRQGLNQPQHF
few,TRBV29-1,CSLGVFQETQYF
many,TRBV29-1,CSVLKPRKGTSVYNEQFF
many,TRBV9,CASSSWGGQETQYF
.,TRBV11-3,CASSLGGLSQFF
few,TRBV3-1,CASSQDSGTQYF
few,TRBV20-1,CSATVPRDLNEKLFF
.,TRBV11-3,CASSLGTSFEQFF
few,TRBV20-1,CSASPISGIGTDTQYF
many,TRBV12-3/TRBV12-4,CASTNIGYTEAFF
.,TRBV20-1,CSAVGSGSSYNEQFF
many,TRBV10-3,CAISESGQGYEQYF